Following are 27 T cell receptor beta chains from one sample sequenced in a study of T cells after posttransplantation cyclophosphamide. TCRdb's copy holds only in-frame clones and misses some; the assay was immunoSEQ multiplex PCR. This repertoire holds over 20,000 clones, and none appear only once. Sequenced material: PBMCs. The origin of the receptors is a man aged 45 to 65 in good health, CMV-negative, and a related stem cell transplant donor.

This clone showed up many times. This chain links TRBV6-1 with TRBJ2-7; maybe TRBD2 (6 bases). Between the trimmed V and J ends, which lost 4 bases and 3 bases, there was a span of 7 bases. CDR3 length: 12 residues. Germline CDR1 is MNHNS and CDR2 is SASEGT. The CDR3 is CASSVGGYEQYF. The CDR3 DNA sequence: TGTGCCAGCAGTGTGGGGGGCTACGAGCAGTACTTC.

This clone has a count of ten or more. This chain uses TRBV19 with TRBJ2-7; maybe TRBD1 (6 bases). The CDR3 sequence is 15 residues long. Per the germline V gene, CDR1 is LNHDA and CDR2 is SQIVND (reference sequence). Deletions cut 4 bases from V and 3 bases from J, with 16 bases between. The CDR3 coding sequence is TGTGCCAGTAGTAGCTCCGGGACAAGCAGCTACGAGCAGTACTTC. Encoded protein: CASSSSGTSSYEQYF. The full variable domain, with the rest looked up from reference TRBV19 and TRBJ2-7, is DGGITQSPKYLFRKEGQNVTLSCEQNLNHDAMYWYRQDPGQGLRLIYYSQIVNDFQKGDIAEGYSVSREKKESFPLTVTSAQKNPTAFYLCASSSSGTSSYEQYFGPGTRLTVT.

This clone was counted ten times or more. The chain joins TRBV27 to TRBJ1-6; D possibly corresponds to TRBD1 (5 bases). The V gene's germline CDR1 is MNHEY and CDR2 SMNVEV (reference sequence). The germline V and J ends were trimmed by 5 bases and 6 bases, with 20 bases remaining between them. The CDR3 consists of 17 residues. The CDR3 DNA reads TGTGCCAGCAGTCCACAATGGCAGGGTCTTTTTAATTCACCCCTCCACTTT. Translated, it gives CASSPQWQGLFNSPLHF.

This clone occurred many times. The genes are TRBV5-5 and TRBJ1-6; D is unresolved. Germline V gene data show CDR1 as SGHKS and CDR2 as YYEKEE (reference sequence). The CDR3 consists of 16 residues. Between the trimmed V and J ends, which lost 2 bases and 3 bases, there was a span of 12 bases. The CDR3 bases are TGTGCCAGCAGCTTCTCGCAGGAAATCTATAATTCACCCCTCCACTTT. As protein: CASSFSQEIYNSPLHF.

This clone was seen at least ten times. CDR3 sequence (DNA): TGTGCCAGCACTATCCCGGGAGCCGAGGAGGCGACCCAGTACTTC. Its translation: CASTIPGAEEATQYF. The chain has TRBV11-1 and TRBJ2-5; D might be TRBD2 (6 bases). CDR3 length: 15 residues. V was cut by 7 bases and J by 7 bases, with 22 bases left in between. Per germline, CDR1 SGHAT and CDR2 FQDESV (reference sequence). Filled out from reference TRBV11-1 and TRBJ2-5, the complete variable domain reads EAEVAQSPRYKITEKSQAVAFWCDPISGHATLYWYRQILGQGPELLVQFQDESVVDDSQLPKDRFSAERLKGVDSTLKIQPAELGDSAMYLCASTIPGAEEATQYFGPGTRLLVL.

This clone was picked up many times. The gene calls are TRBV28 and TRBJ2-4, with D tentatively TRBD2 (5 bases). Looked up from germline, CDR1 is MDHEN and CDR2 is SYDVKM. V dropped 5 bases and J dropped 9 bases, with 14 bases sitting between them. The CDR3 contains 13 residues. CDR3 amino acids: CASSRIGETIQYF. The CDR3 DNA sequence: TGTGCCAGCAGTCGAATCGGGGAGACCATTCAGTACTTC.

This clone was counted at least ten times. The V gene is TRBV5-6, the J gene TRBJ1-2; 8 bases map to TRBD1. Germline CDR1 and CDR2: SGHDT and YYEEEE. The CDR3 covers 16 residues. J lost 4 bases, V lost 1 base, and 9 bases had no gene match. The chain's CDR3 is CASSLRQGSKGYGYTF. The CDR3 nucleotides are TGTGCCAGCAGCTTGCGACAGGGGTCAAAGGGCTATGGCTACACCTTC.

This clone came up many times. The chain joins TRBV30 to TRBJ1-4; no firm D call. The germline CDR1 and CDR2 sequences are GTSNPN and SVGIG (reference sequence). Trimming took 0 bases from V and 8 from J, leaving 10 bases between them. There are 13 residues in the CDR3. The CDR3 sequence: CAWSVNEGEKLFF. The CDR3 DNA sequence: TGTGCCTGGAGTGTAAATGAGGGAGAAAAACTGTTTTTT.

This clone occurred many times. V and J are TRBV19 and TRBJ1-2, with 9 bases aligning to TRBD1. V was pared by 7 bases and J by 1 base, with 1 base of the junction left unmatched. The germline V gene has CDR1 LNHDA and CDR2 SQIVND (reference sequence). The CDR3 is 13 amino acids. The CDR3 bases are TGTGCCAGTACGACAGGGGGTAACTATGGCTACACCTTC. Translating gives CASTTGGNYGYTF.

The table lists this clone with many counts. The V call is TRBV5-1, the J call TRBJ2-4, with D unclear. This CDR3 has 15 amino acids. V was pared by 4 bases and J by 0 bases, with 11 bases between. From germline, CDR1 is SGHRS and CDR2 YFSETQ. Here the CDR3 reads CASSPLTLAKNIQYF. The DNA of the CDR3 is TGCGCCAGCAGCCCCCTTACTCTAGCCAAAAACATTCAGTACTTC. The full variable domain, completed using reference TRBV5-1 and TRBJ2-4, is KAGVTQTPRYLIKTRGQQVTLSCSPISGHRSVSWYQQTPGQGLQFLFEYFSETQRNKGNFPGRFSGRQFSNSRSEMNVSTLELGDSALYLCASSPLTLAKNIQYFGAGTRLSVL.

Many counts were recorded for this clone. The chain uses TRBV10-1 and TRBJ1-1; perhaps TRBD1 as D (6 bases). The germline CDR1 and CDR2 sequences are WNHNN and SYGVQD (reference sequence). The CDR3 runs 11 residues. Trimming cost V 2 bases and J 11 bases, with 9 bases left between them. This chain's CDR3 is CASSEAGVAFF. As DNA, the CDR3 is TGCGCCAGCAGTGAGGCAGGGGTGGCTTTCTTT.

Many counts were recorded for this clone. The rearrangement links TRBV5-1 to TRBJ2-5; 7 positions match TRBD2. CDR1 SGHRS and CDR2 YFSETQ come from the germline V gene. Trimming at V came to 0 bases and at J to 5 bases, leaving 10 bases not matched to a gene. This CDR3 is 16 amino acids long. As DNA, the CDR3 is TGCGCCAGCAGCTTGGATCTACCGGGAGCGGGGGAGACCCAGTACTTC. Its translation: CASSLDLPGAGETQYF.

This clone was seen repeatedly, ten times or more. The chain carries TRBV2 and TRBJ2-5, with a tentative D call TRBD1 (6 bases). Looked up from germline, CDR1 is SNHLY and CDR2 is FYNNEI. This CDR3 is 13 amino acids long. V was cut by 9 bases and J by 1 base, with 12 bases left in between. The CDR3 DNA reads as TGTGCCAGTTGGACAGCGACCCAAGAGACCCAGTACTTC. Its protein is CASWTATQETQYF.

This clone has ten or more counts. The chain joins TRBV27 to TRBJ2-7; the D gene is possibly TRBD2 (6 bases). Germline V gene data show CDR1 as MNHEY and CDR2 as SMNVEV (reference sequence). The ends were cut back, 4 bases at V and 6 bases at J, with 19 bases in the middle. The CDR3 runs 15 residues. CDR3 protein: CASSSSTRGTVEQYF. In DNA, the CDR3 is TGTGCCAGCAGTTCCTCGACTCGGGGGACCGTCGAGCAGTACTTC.

There are many counts of this clone. V and J are TRBV19 and TRBJ1-4; no clear D. The CDR3 is made up of 14 amino acids. V lost 4 bases, J lost 0 bases, and 6 bases lay in between. Germline V gene data show CDR1 as LNHDA and CDR2 as SQIVND (reference sequence). This CDR3 is CASSTVATNEKLFF. CDR3 nucleotides: TGTGCCAGTAGTACCGTTGCAACTAATGAAAAACTGTTTTTT.

This clone was observed at least ten times. The gene calls are TRBV30 and TRBJ1-1; 10 bases are shared with TRBD1. CDR3 length equals 14 residues. Unmatched junction bases numbered 8, after V lost 3 bases and J lost 7 bases. Looked up from germline, CDR1 is GTSNPN and CDR2 is SVGIG (reference sequence). CDR3 bases: TGTGCCTGGAGCGCCGGGACAGGGGACAATGAAGCTTTCTTT. Translating it yields CAWSAGTGDNEAFF.

This clone showed up many times. The chain has TRBV5-1 and TRBJ2-3; 10 bases map to TRBD2. The germline V gene has CDR1 SGHRS and CDR2 YFSETQ. The CDR3 is 16 amino acids. The junction had 5 bases not matched to a gene; V was cut back by 4 bases and J by 0 bases. Here the CDR3 reads CASSGGTSDSTDTQYF. DNA of the CDR3: TGCGCCAGCAGCGGCGGGACTAGCGATAGCACAGATACGCAGTATTTT.

This clone was counted ten times or more. The chain joins TRBV30 to TRBJ2-1; 7 bases are shared with TRBD2. The ends lost 5 bases at V and 3 bases at J; junction bases unmatched: 7. CDR3 length: 14 amino acids. CDR1 GTSNPN and CDR2 SVGIG come from the germline V gene (reference sequence). CDR3 in amino acids: CAWRQGLNYNEQFF. Written as DNA, the CDR3 is TGTGCCTGGCGGCAGGGACTAAACTACAATGAGCAGTTCTTC.

The sample holds a few counts of this clone. The J gene is TRBJ2-5, the V gene TRBV14; 10 positions agree with TRBD2. TRBJ2-7 explains the end of the DNA better; the J call may be wrong. This CDR3 region has 16 residues. CDR1 is SGHDN, CDR2 FVKESK, per germline. The CDR3 loop reads CASSRGLAAFSYEQYF. CDR3 nucleotide sequence: TGTGCCAGCAGCCGTGGACTAGCGGCTTTCTCCTACGAGCAGTACTTC.

This clone was found many times. V usage is TRBV5-1 and J usage is TRBJ2-2; 9 bases agree with TRBD1. This CDR3 is 15 amino acids long. J gave up 3 bases and V 1 base, and 1 base lay outside the gene matches. CDR1 and CDR2 (germline): SGHRS, YFSETQ. The CDR3 here is CASSLRTGDTGELFF. The CDR3 DNA reads as TGCGCCAGCAGCTTGCGGACAGGGGACACCGGGGAGCTGTTTTTT.

This clone was counted at least ten times. The J gene is TRBJ2-3, the V gene TRBV18; maybe TRBD1 (6 bases). V lost 2 bases and J lost 4, with 10 bases in between. The CDR3 has 14 residues. Germline-derived CDR1 and CDR2 are KGHSH and LQKENI. The CDR3 DNA sequence: TGTGCCAGCTCACCAGTTACAGGGCCAGATACGCAGTATTTT. As protein: CASSPVTGPDTQYF.

This clone was recorded many times. This rearrangement joins TRBV10-1 to TRBJ2-1; TRBD2 is a possible D gene (6 bases). From germline, CDR1 is WNHNN and CDR2 SYGVQD (reference sequence). This CDR3 contains 14 residues. V lost 0 bases and J 9 bases, leaving 12 bases between the germline ends. Written as DNA, the CDR3 is TGCGCCAGCAGTGAGTCGGGTACTAGCAGTGAGCAGTTCTTC. Its translation is CASSESGTSSEQFF.

This clone was observed at least ten times. The CDR3 reads CASALTGAPRNTEAFF. For the CDR3, the DNA is TGTGCCAGTGCACTGACAGGGGCCCCGCGGAACACTGAAGCTTTCTTT. The gene calls are TRBV19 and TRBJ1-1; 8 nucleotides match TRBD1. V was clipped by 8 bases and J by 1 base; unmatched bases: 12. The CDR3 covers 16 residues. Germline assignment: CDR1 LNHDA and CDR2 SQIVND (reference sequence). Full variable domain (missing parts from reference TRBV19 and TRBJ1-1): DGGITQSPKYLFRKEGQNVTLSCEQNLNHDAMYWYRQDPGQGLRLIYYSQIVNDFQKGDIAEGYSVSREKKESFPLTVTSAQKNPTAFYLCASALTGAPRNTEAFFGQGTRLTVV.

This clone was observed many times. CDR3 coding DNA: TGTGCCAGCAGCGAAACGGGACATAACACAGATACGCAGTATTTT. This gives the protein CASSETGHNTDTQYF. The gene calls are TRBV7-9 and TRBJ2-3, with a possible D match to TRBD1 (6 bases). Germline values: CDR1 SEHNR, CDR2 FQNEAQ (reference sequence). The CDR3 loop spans 15 amino acids. Between the trimmed V and J ends, which lost 5 bases and 2 bases, there was a span of 14 bases.

This clone was observed at least ten times. The V call is TRBV9, the J call TRBJ2-7; 9 bases align to TRBD1. CDR1 SGDLS and CDR2 YYNGEE come from the germline V gene. After removal of 4 bases from V and 6 bases from J, the junction contained 8 bases not matched to a gene. The CDR3 extends over 14 amino acids. CDR3 nucleotide sequence: TGTGCCAGCAGCTTCGACAGGGGGACGGGCGAGCAGTACTTC. This codes for CASSFDRGTGEQYF.

This clone was recorded at least ten times. The J gene is TRBJ2-5, the V gene TRBV5-1; D not resolved. The CDR3 is 13 amino acids. Deletions cut 1 base from V and 2 bases from J, with 6 bases between. Germline V gene data show CDR1 as SGHRS and CDR2 as YFSETQ. CDR3 in DNA: TGCGCCAGCAGCTTGCAGATACAAGAGACCCAGTACTTC. As protein: CASSLQIQETQYF.

The chain carries TRBV7-2 and TRBJ2-5; 8 nucleotides align to TRBD1. With the DNA end fitting TRBJ2-7 better, the J assignment may be wrong. CDR1 is SGHTA, CDR2 FQGNSA, per germline. The CDR3 extends over 12 amino acids. CDR3 sequence: CASSRTGYEQYF. The CDR3 bases are TGTGCCAGCAGTCGGACAGGGTACGAGCAGTACTTC.